This is a list of T cell receptor beta chains from one sample in a study of T cell changes during pregnancy in multiple sclerosis. Assay: immunoSEQ multiplex PCR; the TCRdb copy retains only in-frame clones and omits some. The table has tens of thousands of clones, 85% to 90% seen once. Sequences were derived from CD4+ T cells from peripheral blood mononuclear cells, sampled in the first trimester of pregnancy. The receptors were sampled from a female donor with multiple sclerosis, enrolled in a pregnancy study. Both conserved end residues are part of each CDR3.

v_call cdr3_aa
TRBV15 CATSTGQRMSTDTQYF
TRBV9 CASSAGAGHDGYTF
TRBV5-1 CASSLEVAGAPPRGEQYF
TRBV6-5 CASRRAGSYEQYF
TRBV5-4 CASSDLQGWANYGYTF
TRBV7-3 CASSSTGEGTDTQYF
TRBV7-2 CASSSWGGEQFF
TRBV6-1 CASSEAGQVNEQFF
TRBV6-5 CASSYVGGSSYNEQFF
TRBV19 CASSIIRQVPSSNQPQHF
TRBV4-1 CASSQGQGGTYEQYF
TRBV6-1 CASSSNIRNTIYF
TRBV5-4 CASGRTEETQYF
TRBV6-1 CASSATRAKSYEQYF
TRBV5-6 CASSPPGQGGETQYF
TRBV15 CATSRDLGRVMETQYF
TRBV5-1 CASSWGGGSTEAFF
TRBV29-1 CSVEGTGVNTEAFF
TRBV4-2 CASSQTQTGAGEKLFF
TRBV29-1 CSVVLGQDGYTF